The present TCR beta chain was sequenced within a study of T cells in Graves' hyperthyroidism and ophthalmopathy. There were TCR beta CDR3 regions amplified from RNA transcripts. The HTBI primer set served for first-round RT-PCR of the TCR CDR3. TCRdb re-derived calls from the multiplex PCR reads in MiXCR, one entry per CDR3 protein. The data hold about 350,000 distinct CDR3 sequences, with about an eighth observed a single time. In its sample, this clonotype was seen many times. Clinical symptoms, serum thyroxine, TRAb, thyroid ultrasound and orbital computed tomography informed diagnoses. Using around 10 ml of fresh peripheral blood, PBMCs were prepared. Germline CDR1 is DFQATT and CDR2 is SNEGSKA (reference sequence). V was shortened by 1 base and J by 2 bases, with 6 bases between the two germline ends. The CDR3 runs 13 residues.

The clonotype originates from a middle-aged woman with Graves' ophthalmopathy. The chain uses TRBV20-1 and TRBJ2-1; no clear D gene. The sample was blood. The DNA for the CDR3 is TGCAGTGCTAGAGTTCGCCCCTACAATGAGCAGTTCTTC. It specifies CSARVRPYNEQFF.